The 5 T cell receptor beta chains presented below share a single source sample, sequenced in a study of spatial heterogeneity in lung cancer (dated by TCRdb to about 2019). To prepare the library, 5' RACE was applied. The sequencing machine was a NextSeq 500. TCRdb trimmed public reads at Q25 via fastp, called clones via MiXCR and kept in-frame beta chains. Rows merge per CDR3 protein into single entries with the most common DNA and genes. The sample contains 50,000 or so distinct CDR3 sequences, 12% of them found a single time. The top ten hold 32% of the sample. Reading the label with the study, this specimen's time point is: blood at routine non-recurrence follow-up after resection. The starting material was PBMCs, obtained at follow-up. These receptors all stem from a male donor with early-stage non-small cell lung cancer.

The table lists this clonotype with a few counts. The CDR3 nucleotides are TGTGCCAGCAGTACACACCATGGGCAGCCCCAGCATTTT. It yields the protein CASSTHHGQPQHF. The V gene is TRBV6-5, the J gene TRBJ1-5; no firm D call. The germline V gene has CDR1 MNHEY and CDR2 SVGAGI. V was cut by 5 bases and J by 7 bases, with 12 bases left in between. CDR3 length: 13 residues.

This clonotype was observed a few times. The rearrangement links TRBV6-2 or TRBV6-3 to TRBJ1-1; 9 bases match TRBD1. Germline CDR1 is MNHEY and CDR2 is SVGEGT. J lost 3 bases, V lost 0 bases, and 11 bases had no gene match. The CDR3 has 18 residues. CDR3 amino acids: CASSYSLVGTGKDTEAFF. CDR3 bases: TGTGCCAGCAGTTACTCCTTAGTGGGGACAGGGAAGGACACTGAAGCTTTCTTT.

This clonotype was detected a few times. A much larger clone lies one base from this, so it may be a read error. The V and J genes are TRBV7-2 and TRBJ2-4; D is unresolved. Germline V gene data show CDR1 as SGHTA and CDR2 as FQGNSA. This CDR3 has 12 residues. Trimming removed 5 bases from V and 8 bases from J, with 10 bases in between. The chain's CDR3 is CASSEMVDIQYF. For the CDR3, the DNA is TGTGCCAGCAGCGAAATGGTAGACATTCAGTACTTC.

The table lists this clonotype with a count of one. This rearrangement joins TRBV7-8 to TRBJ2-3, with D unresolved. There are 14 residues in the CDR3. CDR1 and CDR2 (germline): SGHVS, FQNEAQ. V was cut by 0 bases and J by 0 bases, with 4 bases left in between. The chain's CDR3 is CASSLAWSTDTQYF. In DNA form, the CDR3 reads TGTGCCAGCAGCTTAGCATGGAGCACAGATACGCAGTATTTT.

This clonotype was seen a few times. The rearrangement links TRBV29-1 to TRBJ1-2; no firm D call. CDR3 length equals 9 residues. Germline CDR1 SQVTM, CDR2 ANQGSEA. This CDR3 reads CSASEGYTF. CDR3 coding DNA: TGCAGTGCATCTGAAGGCTACACCTTC.